One TCR beta chain is described in this entry. Its specificity is not known. The data were taken from a study of shared clonotypes between healthy human individuals. General study findings and limits: Sampling involved blood alone; tissue repertoires likely differ. Among donors, clonotype sharing was expected to be affected by sequencing depth.

V lost 3 bases to trimming and J lost 9 bases; unmatched junction nucleotides: 6. This CDR3 comprises 15 residues. CDR1 is SGHRS, CDR2 YFSETQ, per germline. Profiled with immunoSEQ multiplex PCR; TCRdb holds only in-frame clones, not every one. The data contain more than 2 million clones, 90% to 97% of them seen just once; the ten biggest clones take up approximately 0.13%. The split of CD4+ cells yielded CD45RA+ naive and CD45RA-negative memory subsets. V usage is TRBV5-1 and J usage is TRBJ2-1; 13 bases agree with TRBD2. Specimen: naive CD4+ T cells sorted from blood. Described subset: CD45RA+ positively selected. The receptor's source is a man in his late teens or twenties in good health. The CDR3, as DNA: TGCGCCAGCAGCTACGGACTAGCGGGAGCGGGTGAGCAGTTCTTC. Translated: CASSYGLAGAGEQFF.